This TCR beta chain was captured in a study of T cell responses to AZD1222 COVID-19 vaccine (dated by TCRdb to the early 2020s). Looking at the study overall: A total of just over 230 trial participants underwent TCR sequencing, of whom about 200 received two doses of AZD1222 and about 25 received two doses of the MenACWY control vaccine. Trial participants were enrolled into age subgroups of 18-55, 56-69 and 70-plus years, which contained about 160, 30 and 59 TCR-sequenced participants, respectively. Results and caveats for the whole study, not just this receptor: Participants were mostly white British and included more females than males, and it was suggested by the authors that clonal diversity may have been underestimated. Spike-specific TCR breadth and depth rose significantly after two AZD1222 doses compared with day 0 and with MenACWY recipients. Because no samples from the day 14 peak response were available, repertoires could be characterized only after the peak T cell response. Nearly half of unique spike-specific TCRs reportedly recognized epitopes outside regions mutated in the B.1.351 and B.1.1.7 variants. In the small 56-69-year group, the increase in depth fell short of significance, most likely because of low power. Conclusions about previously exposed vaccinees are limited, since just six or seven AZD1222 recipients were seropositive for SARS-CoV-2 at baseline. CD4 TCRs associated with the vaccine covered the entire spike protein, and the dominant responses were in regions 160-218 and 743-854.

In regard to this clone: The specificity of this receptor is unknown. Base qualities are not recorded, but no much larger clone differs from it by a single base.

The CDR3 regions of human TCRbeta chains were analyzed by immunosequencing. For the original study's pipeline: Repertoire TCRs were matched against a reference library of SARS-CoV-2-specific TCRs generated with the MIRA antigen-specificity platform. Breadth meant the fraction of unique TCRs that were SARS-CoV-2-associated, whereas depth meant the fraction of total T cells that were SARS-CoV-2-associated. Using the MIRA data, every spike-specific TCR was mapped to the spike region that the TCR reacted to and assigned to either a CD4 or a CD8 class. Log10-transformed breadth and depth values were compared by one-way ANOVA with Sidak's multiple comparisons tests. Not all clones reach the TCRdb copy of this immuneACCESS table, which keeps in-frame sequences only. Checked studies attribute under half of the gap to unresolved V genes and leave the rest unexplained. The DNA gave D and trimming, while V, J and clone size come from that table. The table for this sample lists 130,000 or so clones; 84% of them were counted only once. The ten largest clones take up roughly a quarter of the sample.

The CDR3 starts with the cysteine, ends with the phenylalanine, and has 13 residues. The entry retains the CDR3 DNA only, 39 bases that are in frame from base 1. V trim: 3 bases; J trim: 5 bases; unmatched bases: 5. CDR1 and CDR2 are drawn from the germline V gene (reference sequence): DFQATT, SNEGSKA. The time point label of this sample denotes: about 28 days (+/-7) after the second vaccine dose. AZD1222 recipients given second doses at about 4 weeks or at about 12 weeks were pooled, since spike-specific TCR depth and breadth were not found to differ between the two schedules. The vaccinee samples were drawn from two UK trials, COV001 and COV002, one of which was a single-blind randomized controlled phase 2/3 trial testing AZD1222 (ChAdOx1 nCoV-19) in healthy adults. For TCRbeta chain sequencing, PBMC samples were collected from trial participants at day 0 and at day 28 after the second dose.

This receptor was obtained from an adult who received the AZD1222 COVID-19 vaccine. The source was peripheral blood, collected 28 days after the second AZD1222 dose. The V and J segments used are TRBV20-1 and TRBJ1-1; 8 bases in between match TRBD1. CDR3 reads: CSASTRTGTEAFF. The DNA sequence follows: TGCAGTGCTAGTACCCGGACAGGGACTGAAGCTTTCTTT.